The T cell receptor beta chain described here comes from a study of blood T cell repertoires in COVID-19 (dated by TCRdb to 2018 to 2021). A note on the overall study: Samples covering the acute and convalescent phases of COVID-19 were provided by collaborators in the United States, Italy and Spain. The prospective study material was composed of cDNA or gDNA derived from T cells, B-cell-depleted T cells, or PBMCs. The dataset comprised deeply sampled blood TCRbeta repertoires from subjects exposed to, actively infected with, or recovered from COVID-19. The repertoires were released in a freely available public database meant as a resource for research on the immune response to SARS-CoV-2. Samples were obtained from the ongoing ImmuneRACE study (first 160 participants) and from 1,254 subjects provided by 6 global collaborators. Nearly every sample came with metadata listing a de-identified subject ID, COVID-19 status, age in years and sex. Where available, HLA class I and class II types were obtained from metadata supplied by the sample provider rather than from assay-based typing.

TCRbeta CDR3 regions were amplified from genomic DNA using the immunoSEQ Assay, a bias-controlled multiplex PCR. Concerning the study's data processing: The number of nucleated cells in each sample was estimated from the amplification of reference gene primers within the assay. To quantify the absolute abundance of each unique TCRbeta CDR3 rearrangement, sequence reads were collapsed and filtered. Productive Simpson clonality was computed per sample as the square root of Simpson's diversity index over productive rearrangements. What TCRdb holds here is the immuneACCESS table cut down to in-frame rearrangements. Part of the clones is not present; checked against another copy, under half of the missing clones reflect an unresolved V gene, and the others are unexplained. That table is the source of V, J and clone size, and D and trimming were worked out from the DNA. The sample yields 150,000 to 200,000 clones; 88% were counted once. The ten largest clones represent 6.6% of the sample.

The CDR3 covers 14 residues, taking in both the cysteine and the phenylalanine. Solely the CDR3 DNA is kept, with 42 bases framed from the first base. The germline V gene provides CDR1 SNHLY and CDR2 FYNNEI. The junction shows trimming of 6 bases on V and 7 bases on J, and the gene matches do not reach 8 bases of it. Participants in the prospective study were aged about 18 to 95 years, lived in 24 United States geographic areas, and enrolled through a virtual design. In the prospective study, cohorts were assigned on the basis of participant-reported clinical history obtained from a screening survey and a study questionnaire. Recovered participants in ImmuneRACE Cohort 3 were defined by two consecutive negative NP/OP PCR tests, clearance by a healthcare professional, or resolution of symptoms. In the prospective study, mobile phlebotomists collected whole blood, serum and a nasopharyngeal or oropharyngeal swab from each participant. Prospective study participants could optionally give additional blood draws and questionnaires over an approximately two-month period. Blood samples from the prospective study were shipped frozen or at room temperature prior to DNA extraction.

The paper as a whole reports these results and caveats: The amount of clinical and demographic metadata varied by source and participant and was provided uncurated.

Regarding this clone: No antigen is known for it. Base qualities are not recorded, but no much larger clone differs from it by a single base.

Recombination joined TRBV2 with TRBJ2-1; TRBD1 lines up with 8 middle nucleotides. The specimen sequenced was PBMCs or T cells enriched from blood (not recorded which). The clonotype comes from a woman aged 45 to 65 who had recovered from COVID-19. The sequence in DNA is TGTGCCAGCAGCGACACTGACAGGGGAAATGAGCAGTTCTTC. Its protein product is CASSDTDRGNEQFF.